Presented here are 32 T cell receptor beta chains from one specimen sequenced in a study of OX40 agonist ivuxolimab in advanced cancers. Using immunoSEQ multiplex PCR, the repertoire was profiled, and TCRdb retains in-frame clones only, with some absent. The sample carries some 65,000 clones, about nine tenths recorded once. Specimen: CD4+ or CD8+ T cells sorted from blood, collected in a trial of the OX40 agonist ivuxolimab. The receptors here all came from an adult with an advanced solid tumor such as melanoma, head and neck, liver or kidney cancer.

V gene TRBV11-2 combines with J gene TRBJ2-5, with 10 bases lining up with TRBD2. Trimming cost V 7 bases and J 1 base; bases outside gene matches: 9. CDR3 length equals 16 residues. The germline gives CDR1 SGHAT, CDR2 FQNNGV. The CDR3 loop is CASTAIAGGIQETQYF. The CDR3 DNA reads as TGTGCCAGCACCGCTATAGCGGGGGGAATCCAAGAGACCCAGTACTTC.

J is TRBJ2-2 and V is TRBV7-8; D is possibly TRBD2 (7 bases). The germline V gene encodes CDR1 SGHVS and CDR2 FQNEAQ. Trimming shortened V by 4 bases and J by 8 bases, and 20 bases separated the two germline ends. The CDR3 is made up of 16 amino acids. The CDR3 DNA sequence: TGTGCCAGCAGCTACCCCCTTTTGGGGGGGCCTGGGGAGCTGTTTTTT. Protein product: CASSYPLLGGPGELFF. Filled out from reference TRBV7-8 and TRBJ2-2, the complete variable domain reads GAGVSQSPRYKVAKRGQDVALRCDPISGHVSLFWYQQALGQGPEFLTYFQNEAQLDKSGLPSDRFFAERPEGSVSTLKIQRTQQEDSAVYLCASSYPLLGGPGELFFGEGSRLTVL.

In DNA, the CDR3 is TGCGCCAGCAGTGGGACTAGCGGGGCAAATGAGCAGTTCTTC. Protein: CASSGTSGANEQFF. The chain uses TRBV10-2 and TRBJ2-1; 12 bases align to TRBD2. The CDR3 is 14 amino acids. Germline-derived CDR1 and CDR2 are WSHSY and SAAADI. Trimming at V came to 4 bases and at J to 7 bases, leaving 2 bases not matched to a gene.

The gene calls are TRBV10-3 and TRBJ2-7; 8 positions agree with TRBD1. Germline CDR1 ENHRY, CDR2 SYGVKD. V dropped 4 bases and J dropped 7; count of bases not matched to a gene: 6. The length of the CDR3 is 13 residues. CDR3 nucleotides: TGTGCCATCAGTGGGGAACAGGGGGGAGAGCAGTACTTC. Translated, it gives CAISGEQGGEQYF.

The chain links TRBV6-1 to TRBJ1-1; TRBD1 matches at 9 bases. Per germline, CDR1 MNHNS and CDR2 SASEGT. The length of the CDR3 is 13 residues. V gave up 6 bases and J gave up 4 bases; unmatched junction bases: 3. Here the CDR3 reads CASRTGGFTEAFF. The CDR3 nucleotides read TGTGCCAGCAGAACAGGGGGCTTCACTGAAGCTTTCTTT.

This chain connects TRBV6-5 to TRBJ2-1, with D possibly called TRBD1 or TRBD2 (6 bases each). The CDR3 is 12 residues long. Per the germline V gene, CDR1 is MNHEY and CDR2 is SVGAGI. V shed 4 bases and J shed 8 bases, with 9 bases lying between them. CDR3 sequence reads: CASSWGAHEQFF. The CDR3 DNA reads TGTGCCAGCAGTTGGGGGGCCCATGAGCAGTTCTTC.

CDR3 sequence: CSGFKQGANTEAFF. The CDR3 bases are TGCAGCGGGTTTAAACAGGGGGCCAACACTGAAGCTTTCTTT. The V call is TRBV29-1, the J call TRBJ1-1, with 9 nucleotides matching TRBD1. V gave up 7 bases and J gave up 2 bases; unmatched junction bases: 8. Germline loops: CDR1 SQVTM, CDR2 ANQGSEA. The length of the CDR3 is 14 residues.

The CDR3 reads CASSLAGSGNTEAFF. The CDR3 coding sequence is TGCGCCAGCAGCTTGGCCGGCTCAGGTAACACTGAAGCTTTCTTT. This sequence joins TRBV5-1 and TRBJ1-1; D remains ambiguous. The ends were cut back, 0 bases at V and 2 bases at J, with 11 bases in the middle. Per the germline V gene, CDR1 is SGHRS and CDR2 is YFSETQ. The CDR3 spans 15 residues.

The CDR3 DNA is TGTGCCAGCAGCGTAGGCTGGGGACAGGGACTATATGGCTACACCTTC. Residues: CASSVGWGQGLYGYTF. The chain is built from TRBV9 and TRBJ1-2; 9 nucleotides line up with TRBD1. The CDR3 extends over 16 amino acids. J gave up 5 bases and V 0 bases, and 8 bases lay outside the gene matches. Germline-derived CDR1 and CDR2 are SGDLS and YYNGEE.

V gene TRBV11-2 combines with J gene TRBJ2-5; 9 bases agree with TRBD1. Germline V gene sequence: CDR1 SGHAT, CDR2 FQNNGV. After removal of 3 bases from V and 4 bases from J, the junction contained 9 bases not matched to a gene. The CDR3 has 16 residues. The CDR3, as DNA: TGTGCCAGCAGCTTGGTCAGGACAGGGGCTGGAGAGACCCAGTACTTC. It yields the protein CASSLVRTGAGETQYF. The full variable domain, with the rest looked up from reference TRBV11-2 and TRBJ2-5, is EAGVAQSPRYKIIEKRQSVAFWCNPISGHATLYWYQQILGQGPKLLIQFQNNGVVDDSQLPKDRFSAERLKGVDSTLKIQPAKLEDSAVYLCASSLVRTGAGETQYFGPGTRLLVL.

The rearrangement uses TRBV19 and TRBJ2-7; 7 bases map to TRBD1. The germline CDR1 and CDR2 sequences are LNHDA and SQIVND (reference sequence). After removal of 7 bases from V and 2 bases from J, the junction contained 5 bases not matched to a gene. The CDR3 spans 13 residues. The CDR3 spells CASKDRVAYEQYF. The CDR3 DNA sequence: TGTGCCAGTAAAGACAGGGTCGCCTACGAGCAGTACTTC.

This chain links TRBV5-6 with TRBJ2-6; D call uncertain. The CDR3 runs 14 residues. CDR1 and CDR2 from the germline V gene are SGHDT and YYEEEE. Deletions cut 4 bases from V and 0 bases from J, with 5 bases between. CDR3 in DNA: TGTGCCAGCAGCCCCGACTCTGGGGCCAACGTCCTGACTTTC. Its protein product is CASSPDSGANVLTF.

The rearrangement links TRBV5-4 to TRBJ2-5; D perhaps matches TRBD1 (5 bases). V shed 0 bases and J shed 3 bases, with 9 bases lying between them. Germline values: CDR1 SGHNT, CDR2 YYREEE (reference sequence). CDR3 length equals 14 residues. DNA for the CDR3: TGTGCCAGCAGCTTGGCGGGCAGGGAAGAGACCCAGTACTTC. This encodes CASSLAGREETQYF.

CDR3 sequence (DNA): TGTGCCAGCAGCTTATCCACAGGGATAAATTCACCCCTCCACTTT. This translates into CASSLSTGINSPLHF. The genes are TRBV7-2 and TRBJ1-6; the D gene is possibly TRBD1 (6 bases). This CDR3 has 15 residues. Germline CDR1 SGHTA, CDR2 FQGNSA. The V gene lost 2 bases and the J gene lost 7 bases, with 12 bases spanning the gap.

This chain uses TRBV11-3 with TRBJ2-1; D might be TRBD1 (6 bases). The CDR3 contains 14 residues. Germline V lookup: CDR1 SGHNT, CDR2 YENEEA. V was cut by 5 bases and J by 1 base, with 9 bases left in between. This CDR3 is CASSPTGSYNEQFF. CDR3 nucleotides: TGTGCCAGCAGCCCCACAGGGTCCTACAATGAGCAGTTCTTC.

This clone occurred once. The rearrangement joins TRBV2 to TRBJ1-4; 9 bases map to TRBD1. V was clipped by 6 bases and J by 7 bases; unmatched bases: 9. Per the germline V gene, CDR1 is SNHLY and CDR2 is FYNNEI. The CDR3 runs to 15 residues. CDR3 DNA sequence: TGTGCCAGCAGCGCGGGACAGGGTTTTGGTGAAAAACTGTTTTTT. Translation gives CASSAGQGFGEKLFF.

The chain joins TRBV7-2 to TRBJ2-3, with D perhaps TRBD1 (6 bases). V was shortened by 3 bases and J by 0 bases, with 13 bases between the two germline ends. The CDR3 is 16 amino acids. The germline gives CDR1 SGHTA, CDR2 FQGNSA. DNA of the CDR3: TGTGCCAGCAGCTTGTACAGGGTTTTCAGCACAGATACGCAGTATTTT. The encoded protein is CASSLYRVFSTDTQYF.

The chain employs TRBV11-2 and TRBJ2-7; no firm D call. This CDR3 contains 12 residues. Trimming removed 6 bases from V and 0 bases from J, with 6 bases in between. Germline assignment: CDR1 SGHAT and CDR2 FQNNGV. This CDR3 reads CASSEVSYEQYF. CDR3 nucleotides: TGTGCCAGCAGTGAAGTCTCCTACGAGCAGTACTTC.

The chain recombines TRBV4-2 with TRBJ1-1, with TRBD1 matching 8 bases. There are 14 residues in the CDR3. V was clipped by 0 bases and J by 3 bases; unmatched bases: 0. Germline values: CDR1 LGHNA, CDR2 YNFKEQ. CDR3 nucleotide sequence: TGTGCCAGCAGCCAAGACAGGGGGCACACTGAAGCTTTCTTT. This gives the protein CASSQDRGHTEAFF.

The CDR3 nucleotides are TGCAGCGCCTCTAGCGGGGGGGCGAAAGAGCAGTTCTTC. It is translated as CSASSGGAKEQFF. The V and J genes are TRBV29-1 and TRBJ2-1, with 12 bases aligning to TRBD2. CDR3 size: 13 residues. With V trimmed by 7 bases and J by 10 bases, 8 bases remained unmatched. The V gene's germline CDR1 is SQVTM and CDR2 ANQGSEA.

This clone was picked up one time. V is TRBV6-5 and J is TRBJ1-5, with 7 bases that match TRBD1. CDR1 and CDR2 from the germline V gene are MNHEY and SVGAGI. J gave up 2 bases and V 9 bases, and 1 base lay outside the gene matches. There are 12 residues in the CDR3. This chain's CDR3 is CASQGGNQPQHF. Written as DNA, the CDR3 is TGTGCCAGTCAGGGGGGCAATCAGCCCCAGCATTTT.

The chain recombines TRBV25-1 with TRBJ1-6, with 7 nucleotides matching TRBD1. Germline V CDR1 and CDR2: MGHDK, SYGVNS. J was trimmed by 4 bases and V by 6 bases; bases with no gene match: 0. The CDR3 is made up of 13 amino acids. The CDR3 coding sequence is TGTGCCAGCAGGGGACAGTATAATTCACCCCTCCACTTT. Its protein product is CASRGQYNSPLHF.

V usage is TRBV2 and J usage is TRBJ1-3; 10 bases are a match to TRBD1. The CDR3 loop spans 14 amino acids. Per germline, CDR1 SNHLY and CDR2 FYNNEI. With 6 bases clipped from V and 4 bases from J, the junction kept 3 bases outside the gene matches. The CDR3 region is CASSGQGGGNTIYF. The CDR3 nucleotides read TGTGCCAGCAGCGGACAGGGGGGCGGAAACACCATATATTTT.

The chain carries TRBV5-5 and TRBJ1-4; tentatively, D is TRBD1 (5 bases). The CDR3 totals 14 residues. V was trimmed by 3 bases and J by 7 bases, leaving 13 bases between them. Germline-derived CDR1 and CDR2 are SGHKS and YYEKEE (reference sequence). DNA for the CDR3: TGTGCCAGCAGCTCTAGAATTGGGGGTGAAAAACTGTTTTTT. Translating gives CASSSRIGGEKLFF.

This chain uses TRBV7-8 with TRBJ1-1; tentative D call: TRBD1 (6 bases). Per the germline V gene, CDR1 is SGHVS and CDR2 is FQNEAQ. The CDR3 is 13 amino acids. Trimming took 2 bases from V and 4 from J, leaving 8 bases between them. The CDR3 loop reads CASSLRGGTEAFF. The CDR3 DNA sequence: TGTGCCAGCAGCTTAAGGGGGGGCACTGAAGCTTTCTTT.

This clone appeared a few times. The J gene is TRBJ1-6, the V gene TRBV9; D gene ambiguous. The CDR3 sequence is 14 residues long. Germline CDR1 and CDR2: SGDLS and YYNGEE. V lost 2 bases and J lost 0, with 3 bases in between. Here the CDR3 DNA reads TGTGCCAGCAGCGTGAGCTCCTATAATTCACCCCTCCACTTT. It translates to CASSVSSYNSPLHF.

The genes are TRBV4-2 and TRBJ2-2; 11 bases match TRBD2. Germline V gene data show CDR1 as LGHNA and CDR2 as YNFKEQ. The J segment lost 5 bases and the V segment lost 4 bases, leaving 3 bases of the junction unmatched. CDR3 length: 15 amino acids. The CDR3 DNA sequence: TGTGCCAGCAGCCCCAGACTAGCGGGGACCGGGGAGCTGTTTTTT. Amino acids: CASSPRLAGTGELFF.

This chain's CDR3 is CASPSDCQGGSYNSPLHF. The CDR3 bases are TGTGCCAGCCCCTCAGATTGTCAGGGGGGCTCCTATAATTCACCCCTCCACTTT. The V gene is TRBV27, the J gene TRBJ1-6; TRBD1 aligns across 7 bases. V lost 8 bases and J lost 0; bases outside the gene matches: 13. This CDR3 is built from 18 residues. In germline, CDR1 is MNHEY, CDR2 SMNVEV (reference sequence).

The gene calls are TRBV5-8 and TRBJ2-1; tentatively, D is TRBD2 (5 bases). The length of the CDR3 is 17 residues. Germline CDR1 and CDR2: SGHTS and YDEGEE. Trimming took 2 bases from V and 1 from J, leaving 16 bases between them. The CDR3 sequence: CASSFWTSTGSYNEQFF. The CDR3 DNA follows: TGTGCCAGCAGCTTTTGGACCTCGACGGGGTCCTACAATGAGCAGTTCTTC.

The V gene is TRBV5-1, the J gene TRBJ1-1; D is unresolved. The CDR3 consists of 15 residues. Trimming stripped 0 bases from V and 1 base from J, with 10 bases between. Germline CDR1 SGHRS, CDR2 YFSETQ. CDR3 protein: CASSLASWGNTEAFF. CDR3 nucleotide sequence: TGCGCCAGCAGCTTGGCCAGTTGGGGGAACACTGAAGCTTTCTTT.

The J gene is TRBJ1-2, the V gene TRBV6-1; D ambiguous. Trimming cost V 5 bases and J 3 bases, with 10 bases left between them. This CDR3 is 13 amino acids long. Germline CDR1 and CDR2: MNHNS and SASEGT. The CDR3 loop is CASSIRVDYGYTF. CDR3 sequence (DNA): TGTGCCAGCAGTATAAGGGTGGACTATGGCTACACCTTC.

The chain combines TRBV4-1 with TRBJ1-2; D is ambiguous. V lost 1 base to trimming and J lost 4 bases, with 13 bases between them. The CDR3 runs to 15 residues. The germline CDR1 and CDR2 sequences are MGHRA and YSYEKL. The CDR3 nucleotides are TGCGCCAGCAGCCAAGGGGAGGATCCCTTCTATGGCTACACCTTC. Its translation is CASSQGEDPFYGYTF.